This T cell receptor beta chain was retrieved from a study of blood T cell repertoires in COVID-19. Sequencing was performed with immunoSEQ multiplex PCR; in TCRdb, only in-frame clones are kept and a portion is missing. The top ten clones hold roughly 14% of a sample with a few hundred thousand clones, about 91% of them seen once. This CDR3 comprises 17 residues. Unmatched junction bases numbered 6, after V lost 2 bases and J lost 4 bases. Germline CDR1 and CDR2: LNHDA and SQIVND (reference sequence). The TCR comes from a woman aged 45-60 years with acute COVID-19. Sequencing was performed on PBMCs or T cells enriched from blood (not recorded which). V and J are TRBV19 and TRBJ2-3; 13 bases line up with TRBD2. CDR3 region: CASSIYGLAGAADTQYF. Written as DNA, the CDR3 is TGTGCCAGTAGTATATATGGACTAGCGGGAGCTGCAGATACGCAGTATTTT.